What follows are 32 T cell receptor beta chains derived from one specimen sequenced in a study of T cell repertoires in cytomegalovirus infection. TCRdb called the reads again in MiXCR, with one record for every CDR3 protein. In the table there are about 150,000 distinct CDR3 sequences, 20% to 25% of which are singletons. Sequencing was done on a sample of PBMCs. These receptors originate from a human donor in good health (CMV status not recorded). Some clones in this sample may be carry-over from other donors' samples.

The J gene is TRBJ2-1, the V gene TRBV6-2 or TRBV6-3; possibly TRBD1 or TRBD2 for D (5 bases each). Per germline, CDR1 MNHEY and CDR2 SVGEGT. The CDR3 is 15 residues long. The V end was cut by 0 bases, the J end by 2 bases, with 8 bases between. The CDR3 bases are TGTGCCAGCAGTTACTCTACGGGACCCTACAATGAGCAGTTCTTC. Translation gives CASSYSTGPYNEQFF.

At least ten counts were recorded for this clonotype. V is TRBV7-8 and J is TRBJ1-3; tentatively, D is TRBD1 (6 bases). This CDR3 has 14 residues. Germline loops: CDR1 SGHVS, CDR2 FQNEAQ. V lost 3 bases, J lost 4 bases, and 10 bases lay in between. CDR3 bases: TGTGCCAGCAGCTTTAGGGGGACCGGAAACACCATATATTTT. Translating gives CASSFRGTGNTIYF.

For this clonotype: This may arise from a read error, as a much more abundant clone is one base away. This CDR3 is CASRSGRSNEKLFF. CDR3 nucleotide sequence: TGTGCCAGCAGGTCGGGCCGATCAAATGAAAAACTGTTTTTT. V is TRBV7-6 and J is TRBJ1-4, with no clear D. The V gene's germline CDR1 is SGHVS and CDR2 FNYEAQ. This CDR3 contains 14 residues. V shed 6 bases and J shed 5 bases, with 13 bases lying between them.

The chain employs TRBV11-2 and TRBJ2-1; 13 bases line up with TRBD2. CDR1 is SGHAT and CDR2 is FQNNGV in the germline V gene. CDR3 length equals 17 residues. The trim removed 6 bases at V and 0 bases at J, leaving 5 bases unmatched. CDR3 loop: CASRLRTSGSSYNEQFF. The CDR3, as DNA: TGTGCCAGCAGGCTTAGGACTAGCGGGAGCTCCTACAATGAGCAGTTCTTC.

The chain joins TRBV7-9 to TRBJ2-2, with 9 bases identical to TRBD2. Losses at the gene ends were 5 bases for V and 2 bases for J; bases not matched to a gene: 3. In germline, CDR1 is SEHNR, CDR2 FQNEAQ (reference sequence). This CDR3 is built from 15 residues. The CDR3 bases are TGTGCCAGCAGCCAGCGGGGGGCCAACACCGGGGAGCTGTTTTTT. Its translation is CASSQRGANTGELFF.

This clonotype was seen many times. CDR3 sequence (DNA): TGTGCCAGCAGCGCGAACAATGATCAGCCCCAGCATTTT. Translated, it gives CASSANNDQPQHF. The chain recombines TRBV7-2 with TRBJ1-5; D uncertain. The CDR3 is 13 amino acids. Germline V gives CDR1 SGHTA, CDR2 FQGNSA. V lost 5 bases and J lost 5, with 10 bases in between.

The chain combines TRBV12-3 or TRBV12-4 with TRBJ1-2; TRBD1 agrees at 8 bases. The V segment lost 3 bases and the J segment 3 bases; nucleotides outside the gene matches: 3. There are 14 residues in the CDR3. The CDR3 sequence: CASSLDRAYYGYTF. CDR3 sequence (DNA): TGTGCCAGCAGTTTGGACAGGGCGTACTATGGCTACACCTTC.

Many counts were recorded for this clonotype. This chain joins TRBV7-2 and TRBJ2-1, with TRBD2 matching over 10 bases. Germline V lookup: CDR1 SGHTA, CDR2 FQGNSA. The CDR3 is 16 residues long. Unmatched junction bases numbered 4, after V lost 1 base and J lost 4 bases. The DNA of the CDR3 is TGTGCCAGCAGCTTAGTCGGTAGCGGGGGGTACAATGAGCAGTTCTTC. Translation: CASSLVGSGGYNEQFF.

The chain uses TRBV10-2 and TRBJ1-1, with D hard to call. The germline V gene encodes CDR1 WSHSY and CDR2 SAAADI. The CDR3 loop spans 15 amino acids. V dropped 4 bases and J dropped 1 base, with 13 bases sitting between them. For the CDR3, the DNA is TGCGCCAGCAGTGGATTAATCGGAGGGAACACTGAAGCTTTCTTT. Protein sequence: CASSGLIGGNTEAFF.

This clonotype was recorded a few times. This chain joins TRBV28 and TRBJ2-3; TRBD2 might be the D (5 bases). Trimming left V 11 bases short and J 2 bases short, with 14 bases between. The CDR3 contains 13 residues. Germline loops: CDR1 MDHEN, CDR2 SYDVKM. The CDR3 nucleotides are TGTGCCGGAAAGGCGGGTCCCACAGATACGCAGTATTTT. Residues: CAGKAGPTDTQYF.

V usage is TRBV20-1 and J usage is TRBJ2-3; 11 bases are a match to TRBD2. The length of the CDR3 is 14 residues. Germline values: CDR1 DFQATT, CDR2 SNEGSKA (reference sequence). J gave up 0 bases and V 5 bases, and 1 base lay outside the gene matches. The CDR3 coding sequence is TGCAGTGCTTTAGCGGGAGGGAGCACAGATACGCAGTATTTT. Translated: CSALAGGSTDTQYF.

The V call is TRBV5-6, the J call TRBJ1-1, with D perhaps TRBD1 (6 bases). The CDR3 runs to 14 residues. V was cut by 1 base and J by 11 bases, with 18 bases left in between. Germline assignment: CDR1 SGHDT and CDR2 YYEEEE. The CDR3 sequence: CASSLRDNALEAFF. For the CDR3, the DNA is TGTGCCAGCAGCTTGAGGGACAATGCCCTTGAGGCTTTCTTT.

The chain couples TRBV20-1 to TRBJ1-5; 9 bases are a match to TRBD1. Trimming at V came to 7 bases and at J to 4 bases, leaving 5 bases not matched to a gene. This CDR3 is 13 amino acids long. From germline, CDR1 is DFQATT and CDR2 SNEGSKA (reference sequence). The CDR3 loop reads CSVKGQGNQPQHF. The CDR3 DNA is TGCAGTGTTAAGGGACAGGGAAATCAGCCCCAGCATTTT.

The table lists this clonotype with many counts. This rearrangement joins TRBV28 to TRBJ2-7; tentatively, D is TRBD2 (6 bases). V was trimmed by 6 bases and J by 5 bases, leaving 23 bases between them. This CDR3 comprises 16 residues. Germline loops: CDR1 MDHEN, CDR2 SYDVKM. The CDR3 region is CASRKTGTFFPHEQYF. CDR3 sequence (DNA): TGTGCCAGCAGAAAGACCGGGACTTTTTTTCCCCACGAGCAGTACTTC.

This clonotype has a handful of counts. The chain combines TRBV20-1 with TRBJ1-6; 7 bases line up with TRBD1. This CDR3 is built from 14 residues. V dropped 5 bases and J dropped 9; count of bases not matched to a gene: 10. Germline V CDR1 and CDR2: DFQATT, SNEGSKA (reference sequence). The CDR3 DNA reads as TGCAGTGCTCGGCCTGGAGGGGACAGTTCACCCCTCCACTTT. Translating it yields CSARPGGDSSPLHF.

This clonotype showed up just a few times. The chain joins TRBV10-3 to TRBJ1-2; TRBD1 aligns across 9 bases. The CDR3 consists of 16 residues. The J segment lost 6 bases and the V segment lost 2 bases, leaving 10 bases of the junction unmatched. Germline lookup yields CDR1 ENHRY and CDR2 SYGVKD. The CDR3 DNA reads TGTGCCATCAGTGAGCTTTTGGACAGGGGAATGGATGGCTACACCTTC. Amino acid sequence: CAISELLDRGMDGYTF.

This clonotype appeared a few times. DNA of the CDR3: TGTGCCAGCAGTTTATCCGGACAGGGGGCGTATGGCTACACCTTC. This encodes CASSLSGQGAYGYTF. The chain carries TRBV28 and TRBJ1-2; 11 nucleotides agree with TRBD1. CDR1 and CDR2 (germline): MDHEN, SYDVKM. This CDR3 is 15 amino acids long. Trimming removed 1 base from V and 5 bases from J; junction bases left unmatched: 3.

The table lists this clonotype with a few counts. The genes are TRBV20-1 and TRBJ2-7; 11 nucleotides align to TRBD2. V lost 0 bases and J lost 7; bases outside the gene matches: 8. This CDR3 comprises 15 residues. The germline CDR1 and CDR2 sequences are DFQATT and SNEGSKA (reference sequence). The CDR3 bases are TGCAGTGCTAGAGATCGTACTAGCGGGAGTCAAGAGCAGTACTTC. Amino acids: CSARDRTSGSQEQYF.

The chain has TRBV7-6 and TRBJ1-2; the match to TRBD1 covers 7 bases. Germline CDR1 reads SGHVS; CDR2 reads FNYEAQ. The junction had 11 bases not matched to a gene; V was cut back by 4 bases and J by 0 bases. The length of the CDR3 is 17 residues. Here the CDR3 DNA reads TGTGCCAGCAGCTCGAAATCTGGACAGGTAGCTAACTATGGCTACACCTTC. Protein sequence: CASSSKSGQVANYGYTF.

V gene TRBV20-1 combines with J gene TRBJ1-1; no definite D call. The CDR3 is 14 residues long. The ends were cut back, 6 bases at V and 0 bases at J, with 14 bases in the middle. Germline V gene sequence: CDR1 DFQATT, CDR2 SNEGSKA (reference sequence). In nucleotides, the CDR3 is TGCAGTGCCATGACCCGACTGTTGAACACTGAAGCTTTCTTT. Protein sequence: CSAMTRLLNTEAFF.

This clonotype was picked up one time. At one boundary the junction diverges from the germline segment, which might be a read error. This chain connects TRBV7-3 to TRBJ2-1; TRBD1 or TRBD2 may be the D gene (5 bases each). CDR1 is SGHTA, CDR2 FQGTGA, per germline. The CDR3 has 12 amino acids. CDR3 nucleotides: TGTGCCAGCAGCTTGGGGGAAAATGAGCAGTCCTTC. It translates to CASSLGENEQSF.

There are many counts of this clonotype. The chain has TRBV7-2 and TRBJ1-5, with 9 nucleotides matching TRBD1. Losses at the gene ends were 4 bases for V and 6 bases for J; bases not matched to a gene: 13. Germline loops: CDR1 SGHTA, CDR2 FQGNSA. The CDR3 covers 17 residues. CDR3 residues: CASSSTPGQGLVQPQHF. For the CDR3, the DNA is TGTGCCAGCAGCTCAACGCCGGGACAGGGCTTGGTTCAGCCCCAGCATTTT.

There are many counts of this clonotype. This chain connects TRBV28 to TRBJ1-4, with D perhaps TRBD1 (5 bases). Germline values: CDR1 MDHEN, CDR2 SYDVKM. The V end lost 2 bases, the J end lost 8 bases, and 12 bases lay between the germline ends. The CDR3 consists of 14 residues. As DNA, the CDR3 is TGTGCCAGCAGTTTACGGGGCATGTCCGAAAAACTGTTTTTT. Translating gives CASSLRGMSEKLFF.

This clonotype was detected once. The gene calls are TRBV28 and TRBJ2-5, with unresolved D. Germline CDR1 reads MDHEN; CDR2 reads SYDVKM. Between the trimmed V and J ends, which lost 5 bases and 5 bases, there was a span of 15 bases. This CDR3 region has 14 residues. CDR3 DNA sequence: TGTGCCAGCAGTCCGTTTTGGGGTTCGGAGACCCAGTACTTC. This encodes CASSPFWGSETQYF.

The table lists this clonotype with many counts. The chain combines TRBV7-2 with TRBJ2-3, with D perhaps matching TRBD1 or TRBD2 (5 bases each). V was cut by 5 bases and J by 4 bases, with 16 bases left in between. The CDR3 is 15 residues long. Germline CDR1 reads SGHTA; CDR2 reads FQGNSA. The CDR3 sequence is CASSLTPGSADTQYF. Here the CDR3 DNA reads TGTGCCAGCAGCCTGACGCCAGGGAGCGCAGATACGCAGTATTTT.

The rearrangement uses TRBV7-9 and TRBJ2-5; D remains unclear. This CDR3 is 12 amino acids long. CDR1 is SEHNR, CDR2 FQNEAQ, per germline (reference sequence). Trimming left V 5 bases short and J 4 bases short, with 8 bases between. CDR3 loop: CASSAEGETQYF. In DNA form, the CDR3 reads TGTGCCAGCAGCGCTGAAGGAGAGACCCAGTACTTC.

The J gene is TRBJ2-5, the V gene TRBV29-1; the D is unclear. CDR3 size: 12 residues. V was cut by 3 bases and J by 0 bases, with 5 bases left in between. Germline values: CDR1 SQVTM, CDR2 ANQGSEA. CDR3: CSVDRHQETQYF. DNA for the CDR3: TGCAGCGTTGACCGCCACCAAGAGACCCAGTACTTC.

V gene TRBV28 combines with J gene TRBJ2-1; TRBD1 is a possible D gene (6 bases). The V gene lost 6 bases and the J gene lost 9 bases, with 21 bases spanning the gap. This CDR3 region has 15 residues. Germline loops: CDR1 MDHEN, CDR2 SYDVKM. CDR3: CASREQGMSRGEQFF. CDR3 nucleotides: TGTGCCAGCAGAGAACAGGGAATGTCCCGGGGTGAGCAGTTCTTC.

In its sample, this clonotype was seen many times. The gene calls are TRBV28 and TRBJ2-1, with D perhaps TRBD1 (6 bases). The germline CDR1 and CDR2 sequences are MDHEN and SYDVKM. Trimming removed 3 bases at V and 4 bases at J, with 10 bases between. The CDR3 sequence is 14 residues long. This chain's CDR3 is CASSLGTPYNEQFF. The CDR3 region has the DNA TGTGCCAGCAGTTTGGGGACACCTTACAATGAGCAGTTCTTC.

This chain joins TRBV29-1 and TRBJ2-5; no definite D call. V was shortened by 1 base and J by 2 bases, with 8 bases between the two germline ends. The CDR3 length is 13 residues. Germline V gives CDR1 SQVTM, CDR2 ANQGSEA. CDR3 protein: CSVEVPSQETQYF. The CDR3 DNA reads TGCAGCGTTGAAGTCCCCTCTCAAGAGACCCAGTACTTC.

This clonotype was recorded many times. CDR3 in amino acids: CASSLGQPNTGELFF. The CDR3 DNA sequence: TGTGCCAGCAGCTTGGGACAGCCCAACACCGGGGAGCTGTTTTTT. The rearrangement joins TRBV7-2 to TRBJ2-2, with 7 bases lining up with TRBD1. The CDR3 covers 15 residues. The V gene's germline CDR1 is SGHTA and CDR2 FQGNSA. V shed 3 bases and J 2 bases; nucleotides not matched to a gene: 3.

This clonotype has ten or more counts. The CDR3 region has the DNA TGTGCCAGCAGCTTAGGAGGACAGGGAGGCTACACCTTC. This sequence encodes CASSLGGQGGYTF. The chain is built from TRBV7-2 and TRBJ1-2, with 8 bases aligning to TRBD1. Germline CDR1 is SGHTA and CDR2 is FQGNSA. V shed 1 base and J 8 bases; nucleotides not matched to a gene: 3. This CDR3 comprises 13 residues.